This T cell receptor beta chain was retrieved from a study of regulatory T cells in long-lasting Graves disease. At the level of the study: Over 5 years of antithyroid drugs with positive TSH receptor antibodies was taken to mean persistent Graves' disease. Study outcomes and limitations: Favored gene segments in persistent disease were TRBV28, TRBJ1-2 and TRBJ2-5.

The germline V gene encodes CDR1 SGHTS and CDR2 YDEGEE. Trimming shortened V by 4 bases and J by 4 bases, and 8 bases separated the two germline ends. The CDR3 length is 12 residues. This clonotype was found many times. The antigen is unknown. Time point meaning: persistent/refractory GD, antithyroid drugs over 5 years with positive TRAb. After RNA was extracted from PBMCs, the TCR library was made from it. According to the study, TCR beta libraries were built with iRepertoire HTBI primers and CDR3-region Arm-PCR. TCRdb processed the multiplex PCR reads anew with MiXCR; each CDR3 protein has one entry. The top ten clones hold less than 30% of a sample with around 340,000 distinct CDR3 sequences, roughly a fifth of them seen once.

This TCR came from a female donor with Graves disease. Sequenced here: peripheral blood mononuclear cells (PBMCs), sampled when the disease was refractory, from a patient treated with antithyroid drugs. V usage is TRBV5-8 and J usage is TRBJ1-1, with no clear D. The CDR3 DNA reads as TGTGCCAGCAGCCCCTATGGCACTGAAGCTTTCTTT. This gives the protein CASSPYGTEAFF. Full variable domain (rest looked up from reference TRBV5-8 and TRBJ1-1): EAGVTQSPTHLIKTRGQQATLRCSPISGHTSVYWYQQALGLGLQFLLWYDEGEERNRGNFPPRFSGRQFPNYSSELNVNALELEDSALYLCASSPYGTEAFFGQGTRLTVV.